Below are 2 T cell receptor beta chains sequenced from a single sample in a study of tumor and adjacent non-tumor tissue in lung cancer. The library came from three nested PCR rounds adapted from ARM-PCR protocols. TCRdb fed the multiplex PCR reads into MiXCR, producing one record per CDR3 protein. The sample has 45,000 to 65,000 distinct CDR3 sequences, about 70% seen once. RNA was extracted from bulk tissue without any cell sorting. This non-tumor lung sample came from over 3 cm beyond the tumor edge. Sequenced sample: distant non-tumor lung tissue. The receptors derive from a woman aged 55-69 years with non-small cell lung cancer.

This clonotype was seen once. The chain couples TRBV6-2 or TRBV6-3 to TRBJ1-6, with D maybe TRBD1 (6 bases). This CDR3 has 14 amino acids. Germline CDR1 is MNHEY and CDR2 is SVGEGT. Trimming removed 6 bases from V and 10 bases from J, with 16 bases in between. The CDR3, as DNA: TGTGCCAGCAGGCCGAGACAGGATCTCTCACCCCTCCACTTT. This codes for CASRPRQDLSPLHF.

As concerns this clonotype: Since a much larger clone is just one base distant, this may be a read error. The J gene is TRBJ1-3, the V gene TRBV20-1; D ambiguous. This CDR3 has 14 amino acids. Germline CDR1 DFQATT, CDR2 SNEGSKA (reference sequence). Trimming removed 2 bases at V and 1 base at J, with 9 bases between. The CDR3 DNA reads as TGCAGTGCTAGAAAGACTGAATCTGGAAACACCATATATTTT. Its translation: CSARKTESGNTIYF.